This T cell receptor beta chain was sequenced for a study of shared T cell receptors in the human thymus. Profiled with immunoSEQ multiplex PCR; TCRdb holds only in-frame clones, not every one. The sample includes hundreds of thousands of clones, 85% to 95% seen only once; the top ten take approximately 0.02%. The sample consisted of thymocytes. The TCR was taken from a human donor.

The CDR3 sequence is CASSLSGLGGCGKFF. The CDR3 DNA is TGTGCCAGCAGTTTATCGGGTTTGGGGGGCTGTGGTAAGTTCTTC. The chain carries TRBV6-4 and TRBJ2-1; D possibly matches TRBD1 or TRBD2 (6 bases each). CDR1 is MRHNA, CDR2 SNTAGT, per germline. The V end lost 5 bases, the J end lost 14 bases, and 25 bases lay between the germline ends. This CDR3 has 15 amino acids.